One T cell receptor beta chain is described in this entry. The antigen remains unidentified. These data are taken from a study of CXCR3-negative and CXCR3-positive naive CD8 T cells. Study-wide background: Each library gave roughly 1.4 +/- 0.3 million of 130 million to 150 million TRB reads. Regarding the study as a whole: The authors found comparable surface CD5 between naive subsets and inferred TCR strength from TRB CDR3 properties.

Germline lookup yields CDR1 SNHLY and CDR2 FYNNEI. This CDR3 has 13 residues. UMI-tagged TRB cDNA libraries were built via 5' RACE. TCRdb reprocessed the 5' RACE reads, keeping one entry per CDR3 protein, no DNA. The sample is made up of some 10,000 distinct CDR3 sequences, and the top ten hold about 0.93% of it. This TCR was recovered from a human donor in good health. Some clones in this sample may be carry-over from other donors' samples. Sequences were obtained from naive CXCR3- CD8+ T cells from blood. Specified subset: CD45RO-CCR7+CD27+CD95- naive CD8+ T cells lacking CXCR3 (TNR3-). The J gene is TRBJ2-1, the V gene TRBV2. The CDR3 sequence is CASSDYSYNEQFF.